This is a list of T cell receptor beta chains from one sample in a study of cytomegalovirus exposure and HLA in healthy donors. Sequenced by immunoSEQ multiplex PCR; TCRdb stores in-frame clones only, minus some. Altogether around 120,000 clones are present, about 79% being singletons, with the ten largest covering less than 3.5%. Sequenced material: PBMCs. The receptors stem from a man aged 50 to 59 in good health and CMV-seronegative. Both conserved end residues are part of each CDR3. A D gene is named only where the DNA matches it firmly. Not all rows give a size; the values are once, few, many and, for expanded clones, a class.

j_call d_call v_call clone_size cdr3_nt cdr3_aa
TRBJ2-4 - TRBV9 - TGTGCCAGCAGCGGACAGAAAAACATTCAGTACTTC CASSGQKNIQYF
TRBJ2-7 - TRBV6-5 - TGTGCCAGCAGTCGGCGCCCCGGACAGATATACGAGCAGTACTTC CASSRRPGQIYEQYF
TRBJ2-7 TRBD2 TRBV7-3 - TGTGCCAGCAGCCCCGGACTAGCGGGGAGCTCCTACGAGCAGTACTTC CASSPGLAGSSYEQYF
TRBJ2-3 TRBD2 TRBV7-2 - TGTGCCAGCAGCCCTCACCGGGGGGGGAATGGAGGCACGCAGTATTTT CASSPHRGGNGGTQYF
TRBJ2-1 TRBD2 TRBV7-3 - TGTGCCAGCAGCTTAGGGGGGGGTTCCTACAATGAGCAGTTCTTC CASSLGGGSYNEQFF
TRBJ2-6 - TRBV7-2 few TGTGCCAGCAGCTCTCCCTACAGGGCTGGGGCCAACGTCCTGACTTTC CASSSPYRAGANVLTF
TRBJ1-5 - TRBV2 once TGTGCCAGCAAAGATGACAGGACGCCCCAGCATTTT CASKDDRTPQHF
TRBJ1-5 - TRBV2 - TGTGCCAGCAGTGAACAGGCAGATCAGCCCCAGCATTTT CASSEQADQPQHF
TRBJ1-1 TRBD1 TRBV18 - TGTGCCAGCTCGAAGACAGGGGGCAACACTGAAGCTTTCTTT CASSKTGGNTEAFF
TRBJ1-1 TRBD1 TRBV7-8 few TGTGCCAGCACCGACAGGGCCGAATTTCCTGAAGCTTTCTTT CASTDRAEFPEAFF
TRBJ2-1 TRBD2 TRBV9 - TGTGCCAGCACCCCAAGCAGTAGCGGGTCCTACAATGAGCAGTTCTTC CASTPSSSGSYNEQFF
TRBJ2-3 - TRBV29-1 few TGCAGCGTTGAATCCACAAATACGCAGTATTTT CSVESTNTQYF
TRBJ1-1 TRBD1 TRBV6-6 - TGTGCCAGCAGACCACAGGGGGCTATTGAAGCTTTCTTT CASRPQGAIEAFF
TRBJ1-5 - TRBV5-1 once TGCGCCAGCAGCACCTCAGGAACAGGCAATCAGCCCCAGCATTTT CASSTSGTGNQPQHF
TRBJ1-4 TRBD1 TRBV5-1 once TGCGCCAGCAGGGAAGCCTCAGGGGGTCGGGTTGAAAAACTGTTTTTT CASREASGGRVEKLFF
TRBJ1-2 - TRBV6-1 - TGTGCCAGCAGTGAAGCGCTCCCGAGGGGCTACACCTTC CASSEALPRGYTF
TRBJ2-5 TRBD2 TRBV5-1 - TGCGCCAGCACAGCGGGCGGGGGGGATCAAGAGACCCAGTACTTC CASTAGGGDQETQYF
TRBJ2-3 - TRBV7-6 - TGTGCCAGCAGCTTGGGAGGGGGTGGAGATACGCAGTATTTT CASSLGGGGDTQYF
TRBJ1-5 TRBD1 TRBV29-1 - TGCAGCGTTACAATCTCAGGGGGTGACCAGCCCCAGCATTTT CSVTISGGDQPQHF
TRBJ2-1 TRBD2 TRBV5-1 - TGCGCCAGCAGCTTAAGCGGGGGGGCGAATGAGCAGTTCTTC CASSLSGGANEQFF
TRBJ1-2 - TRBV4-1 - TGCGCCAGCAGCCCAATACAGTTCATGGGTGGTGGCTACACCTTC CASSPIQFMGGGYTF
TRBJ2-7 TRBD1 TRBV30 - TGTGCCTGCATGAGGGACAGGGGGTACGAGCAGTACTTC CACMRDRGYEQYF
TRBJ2-4 TRBD2 TRBV10-3 - TGTGCCATCGGGACTAGTCTAAACATTCAGTACTTC CAIGTSLNIQYF
TRBJ2-3 - TRBV25-1 - TGTGCCAGCAGTGCCACAGGGATAACAGATACGCAGTATTTT CASSATGITDTQYF
TRBJ2-7 - TRBV30 - TGTGCCTGGAGTGTACAGGGAATGAACGAGCAGTACTTC CAWSVQGMNEQYF
TRBJ2-7 - TRBV5-6 - TGTGCCAGCAGGTACCAGGGTTCCTACGAGCAGTACTTC CASRYQGSYEQYF
TRBJ2-1 - TRBV7-2 - TGTGCCAGCAGCCGATATTTACAGGACCCCTGGGAGCAGTTCTTC CASSRYLQDPWEQFF
TRBJ2-2 - TRBV9 few TGTGCCAGCAGCGCAGTAAACACCGGGGAGCTGTTTTTT CASSAVNTGELFF
TRBJ1-1 TRBD1 TRBV5-6 few TGTGCCAGCAGTAGGACAGGGGGAACTGAAGCTTTCTTT CASSRTGGTEAFF
TRBJ2-7 TRBD2 TRBV10-2 - TGCGCCAGCGGTAGCGGGGGGCCCTCCTACGAGCAGTACTTC CASGSGGPSYEQYF
TRBJ2-6 - TRBV19 - TGTGCCAGTAGTACCGGGTTCTCTGGGGCCAACGTCCTGACTTTC CASSTGFSGANVLTF
TRBJ1-1 - TRBV6-5 - TGTGCCAGCCGAGGGGGTTTGAACACTGAAGCTTTCTTT CASRGGLNTEAFF
TRBJ2-3 - TRBV5-1 - TGCGCCAGCAGCTCCCCTGGGGGGGCTAGCACAGATACGCAGTATTTT CASSSPGGASTDTQYF
TRBJ2-2 TRBD1 TRBV30 - TGTGCCTGGACCCGACAGGGGAGCACCGGGGAGCTGTTTTTT CAWTRQGSTGELFF
TRBJ2-7 - TRBV2 - TGTGCCAGCATTTATCGGAGCGGCTACTACGAGCAGTACTTC CASIYRSGYYEQYF
TRBJ1-2 - TRBV27 - TGTGCCAGCAGTTTATCGGGGGGGGGCAGCGGGGGCTACACCTTC CASSLSGGGSGGYTF
TRBJ1-2 - TRBV7-2 few TGTGCCAGCACCCCTGGAAGCGGACAGTCCTATGGCTACACCTTC CASTPGSGQSYGYTF
TRBJ2-7 - TRBV19 - TGTGCCAGTAGTGGAAGACAGCCAGGGGCCTACGAGCAGTACTTC CASSGRQPGAYEQYF
TRBJ2-2 - TRBV4-1 - TGCGCCAGCAGCCAAGTGACTAGAGACACCGGGGAGCTGTTTTTT CASSQVTRDTGELFF
TRBJ2-7 - TRBV5-6 few TGTGCCAGCAGCGAGCCGCTATCCTACGAGCAGTACTTC CASSEPLSYEQYF
TRBJ1-1 - TRBV29-1 - TGCAGCGTTGATATCGCAGGGCCAGGCACTGAAGCTTTCTTT CSVDIAGPGTEAFF
TRBJ2-7 TRBD1 TRBV6-6 - TGTGCCAGCAGTTACTCGGCATTACAGGGGGTCTACGAGCAGTACTTC CASSYSALQGVYEQYF
TRBJ2-5 TRBD2 TRBV5-1 - TGCGCCAGCAGCTTGGTAGTAGCGGGGTTTCAAGAGACCCAGTACTTC CASSLVVAGFQETQYF
TRBJ1-6 TRBD1 TRBV5-1 - TGCGCCAGCAGCCCCCGGGACAGGGAATCACCCCTCCACTTT CASSPRDRESPLHF
TRBJ2-7 TRBD2 TRBV5-1 - TGCGCCAGCAGCTTTGGTACTAGCGGGGCGTGGGACTACGAGCAGTACTTC CASSFGTSGAWDYEQYF
TRBJ2-7 - TRBV21-1 once TGTGCCAGCAGCAACCCGGGGTGGAACTCCTACGAGCAGTACTTC CASSNPGWNSYEQYF
TRBJ1-2 - TRBV12-5 - TGTGCTAGTGGCTTGAACACAGGGAACTATGGCTACACCTTC CASGLNTGNYGYTF
TRBJ2-3 - TRBV5-1 once TGCGCCAGCAGCTTGGGAAGCGGAGGCCCTACAGATACGCAGTATTTT CASSLGSGGPTDTQYF
TRBJ1-2 TRBD1 TRBV27 - TGTGCCAGCAGTTTATCGGGGTTGGACAGGGACTATGGCTACACCTTC CASSLSGLDRDYGYTF
TRBJ1-2 TRBD1 TRBV19 - TGTGCCAGTACCCAAGCAGGGGCAGGGGGCGTCCATGGCTACACCTTC CASTQAGAGGVHGYTF
TRBJ1-6 - TRBV27 - TGTGCCAGCAGTCTAGACAGGTATTCACCCCTCCACTTT CASSLDRYSPLHF
TRBJ2-7 - TRBV4-1 - TGCGCCAGCAGCCAAGAACAGATCTCCTACGAGCAGTACTTC CASSQEQISYEQYF
TRBJ1-6 - TRBV6-5 - TGTGCCAGCAGTTCCTACAGGGATTCACCCCTCCACTTT CASSSYRDSPLHF
TRBJ2-6 - TRBV29-1 - TGCAGCGTGAGCTCTGGGGCCAACGTCCTGACTTTC CSVSSGANVLTF
TRBJ2-7 - TRBV6-1 once TGTGCCAGCAGTGATCGGACATTGAACGAGCAGTACTTC CASSDRTLNEQYF
TRBJ1-1 - TRBV7-2 - TGTGCCAGCAGCTCACAGGGTCAAACTGAAGCTTTCTTT CASSSQGQTEAFF
TRBJ1-1 - TRBV6-5 - TGTGCCAGCAGTTACTCCTTCGCCAGGGTGGGCACTGAAGCTTTCTTT CASSYSFARVGTEAFF
TRBJ1-1 - TRBV5-1 few TGCGCCAGCAGCTTGGGTCCCTCAGGCTTGAACACTGAAGCTTTCTTT CASSLGPSGLNTEAFF
TRBJ1-5 - TRBV4-1 - TGCGCCAGCAGCCAAGATCAAGGAGCCGGTATGGCCCAGCATTTT CASSQDQGAGMAQHF
TRBJ1-4 TRBD1 TRBV6-1 - TGTGCCAGCAGGCCCCGACAGGGCCCAAATGAAAAACTGTTTTTT CASRPRQGPNEKLFF